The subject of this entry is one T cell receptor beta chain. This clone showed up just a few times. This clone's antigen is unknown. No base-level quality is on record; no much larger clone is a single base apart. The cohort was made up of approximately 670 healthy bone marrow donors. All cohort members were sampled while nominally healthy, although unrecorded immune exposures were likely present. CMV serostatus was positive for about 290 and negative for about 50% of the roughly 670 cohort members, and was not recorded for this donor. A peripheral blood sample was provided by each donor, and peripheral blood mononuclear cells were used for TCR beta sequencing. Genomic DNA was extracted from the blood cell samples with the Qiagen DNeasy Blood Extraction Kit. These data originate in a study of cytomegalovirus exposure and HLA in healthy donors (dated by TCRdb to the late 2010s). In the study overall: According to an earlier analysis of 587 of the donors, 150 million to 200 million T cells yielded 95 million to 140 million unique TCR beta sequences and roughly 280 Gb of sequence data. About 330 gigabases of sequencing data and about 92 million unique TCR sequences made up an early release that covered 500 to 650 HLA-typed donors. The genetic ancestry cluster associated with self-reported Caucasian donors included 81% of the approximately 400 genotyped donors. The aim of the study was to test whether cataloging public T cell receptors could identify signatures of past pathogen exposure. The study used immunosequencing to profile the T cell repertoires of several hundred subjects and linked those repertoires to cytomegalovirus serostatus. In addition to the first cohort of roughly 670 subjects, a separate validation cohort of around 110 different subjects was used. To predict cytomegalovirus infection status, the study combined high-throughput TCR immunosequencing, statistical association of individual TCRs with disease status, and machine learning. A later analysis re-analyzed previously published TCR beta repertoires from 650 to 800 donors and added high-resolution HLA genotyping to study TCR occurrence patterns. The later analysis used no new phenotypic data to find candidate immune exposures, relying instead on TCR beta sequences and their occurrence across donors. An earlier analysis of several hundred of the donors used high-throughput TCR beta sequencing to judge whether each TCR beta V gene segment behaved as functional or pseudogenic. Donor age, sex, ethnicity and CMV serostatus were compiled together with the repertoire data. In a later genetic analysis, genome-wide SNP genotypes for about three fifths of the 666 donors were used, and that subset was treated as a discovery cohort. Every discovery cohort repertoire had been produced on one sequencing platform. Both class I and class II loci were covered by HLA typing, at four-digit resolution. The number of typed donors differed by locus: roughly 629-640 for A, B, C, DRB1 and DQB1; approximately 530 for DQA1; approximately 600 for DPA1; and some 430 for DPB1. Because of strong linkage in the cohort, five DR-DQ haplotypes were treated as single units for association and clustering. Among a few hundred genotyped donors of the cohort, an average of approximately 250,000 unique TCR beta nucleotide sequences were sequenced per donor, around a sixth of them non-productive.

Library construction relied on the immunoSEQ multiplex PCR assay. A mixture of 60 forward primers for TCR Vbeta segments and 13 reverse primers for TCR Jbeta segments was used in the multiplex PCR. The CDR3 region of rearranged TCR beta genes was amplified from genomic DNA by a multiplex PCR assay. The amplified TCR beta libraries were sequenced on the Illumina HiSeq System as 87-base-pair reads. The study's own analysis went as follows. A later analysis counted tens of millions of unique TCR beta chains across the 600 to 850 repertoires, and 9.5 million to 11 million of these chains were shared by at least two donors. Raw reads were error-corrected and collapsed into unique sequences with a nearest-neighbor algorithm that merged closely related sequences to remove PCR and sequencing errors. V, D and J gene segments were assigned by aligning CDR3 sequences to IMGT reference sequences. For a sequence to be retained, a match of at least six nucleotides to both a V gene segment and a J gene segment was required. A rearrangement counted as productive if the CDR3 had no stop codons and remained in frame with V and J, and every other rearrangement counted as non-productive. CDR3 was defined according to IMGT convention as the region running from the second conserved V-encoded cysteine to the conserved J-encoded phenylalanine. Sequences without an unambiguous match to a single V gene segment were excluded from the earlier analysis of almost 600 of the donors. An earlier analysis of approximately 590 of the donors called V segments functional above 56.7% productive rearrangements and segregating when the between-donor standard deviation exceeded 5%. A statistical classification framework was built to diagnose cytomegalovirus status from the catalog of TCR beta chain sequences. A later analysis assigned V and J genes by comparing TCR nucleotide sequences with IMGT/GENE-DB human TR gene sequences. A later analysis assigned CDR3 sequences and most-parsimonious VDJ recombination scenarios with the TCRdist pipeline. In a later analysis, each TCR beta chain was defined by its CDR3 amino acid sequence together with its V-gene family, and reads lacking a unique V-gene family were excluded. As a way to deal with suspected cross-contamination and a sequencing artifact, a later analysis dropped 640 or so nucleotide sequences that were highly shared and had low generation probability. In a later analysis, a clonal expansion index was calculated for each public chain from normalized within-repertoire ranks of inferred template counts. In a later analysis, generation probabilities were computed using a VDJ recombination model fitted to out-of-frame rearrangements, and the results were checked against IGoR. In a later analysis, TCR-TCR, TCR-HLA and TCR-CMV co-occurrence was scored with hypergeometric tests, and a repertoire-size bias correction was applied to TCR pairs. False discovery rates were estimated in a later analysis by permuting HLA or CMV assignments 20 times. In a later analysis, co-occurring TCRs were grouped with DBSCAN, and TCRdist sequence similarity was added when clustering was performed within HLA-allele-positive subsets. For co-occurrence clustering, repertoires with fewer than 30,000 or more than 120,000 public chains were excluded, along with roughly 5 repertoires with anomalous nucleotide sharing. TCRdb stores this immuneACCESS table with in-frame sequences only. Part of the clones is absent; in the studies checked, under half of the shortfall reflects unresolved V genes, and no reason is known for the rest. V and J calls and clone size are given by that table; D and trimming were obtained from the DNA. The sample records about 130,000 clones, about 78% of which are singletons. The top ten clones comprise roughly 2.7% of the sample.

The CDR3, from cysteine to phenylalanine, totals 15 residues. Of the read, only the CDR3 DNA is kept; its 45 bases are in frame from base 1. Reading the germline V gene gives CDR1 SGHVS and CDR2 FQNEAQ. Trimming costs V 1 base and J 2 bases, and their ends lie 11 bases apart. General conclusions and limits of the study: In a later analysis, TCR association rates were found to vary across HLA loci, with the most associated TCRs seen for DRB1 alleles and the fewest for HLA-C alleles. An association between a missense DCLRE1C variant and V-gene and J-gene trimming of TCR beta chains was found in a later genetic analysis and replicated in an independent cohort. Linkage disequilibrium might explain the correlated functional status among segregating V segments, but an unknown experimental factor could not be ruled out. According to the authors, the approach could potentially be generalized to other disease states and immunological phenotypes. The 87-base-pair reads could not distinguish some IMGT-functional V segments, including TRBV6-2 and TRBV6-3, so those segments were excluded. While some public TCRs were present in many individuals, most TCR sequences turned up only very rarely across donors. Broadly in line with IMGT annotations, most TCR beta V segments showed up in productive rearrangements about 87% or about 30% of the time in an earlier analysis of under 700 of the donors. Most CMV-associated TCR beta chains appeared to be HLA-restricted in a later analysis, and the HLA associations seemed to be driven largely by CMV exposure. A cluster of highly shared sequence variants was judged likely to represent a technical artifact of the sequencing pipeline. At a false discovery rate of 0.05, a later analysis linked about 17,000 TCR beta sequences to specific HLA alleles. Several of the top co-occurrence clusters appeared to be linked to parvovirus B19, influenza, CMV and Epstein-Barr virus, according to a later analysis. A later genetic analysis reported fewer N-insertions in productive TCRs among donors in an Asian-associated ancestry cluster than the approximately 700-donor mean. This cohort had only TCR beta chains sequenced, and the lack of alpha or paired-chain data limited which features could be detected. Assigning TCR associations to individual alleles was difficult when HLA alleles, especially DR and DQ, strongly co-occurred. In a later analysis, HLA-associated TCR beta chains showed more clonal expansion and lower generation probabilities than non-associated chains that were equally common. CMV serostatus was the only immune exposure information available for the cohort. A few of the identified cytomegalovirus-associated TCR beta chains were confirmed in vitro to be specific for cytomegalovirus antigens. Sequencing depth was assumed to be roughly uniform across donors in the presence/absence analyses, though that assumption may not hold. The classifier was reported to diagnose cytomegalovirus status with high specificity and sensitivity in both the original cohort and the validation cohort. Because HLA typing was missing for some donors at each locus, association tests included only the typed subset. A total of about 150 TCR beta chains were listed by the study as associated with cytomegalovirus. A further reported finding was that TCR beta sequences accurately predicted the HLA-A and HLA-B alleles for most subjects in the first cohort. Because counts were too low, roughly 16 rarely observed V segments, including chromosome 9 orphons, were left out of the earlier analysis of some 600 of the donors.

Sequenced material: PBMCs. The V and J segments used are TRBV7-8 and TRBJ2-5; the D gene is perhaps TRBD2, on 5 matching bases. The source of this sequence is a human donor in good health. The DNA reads TGTGCCAGCAGCTTAGTGTCGGGGATTCAAGAGACCCAGTACTTC. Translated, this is CASSLVSGIQETQYF.